This entry is about one T cell receptor beta chain. No antigen is known for it. PCR was performed using 60 Vbeta and 13 Jbeta primers. Here immunoSEQ multiplex PCR was the method, and the copy in TCRdb shows in-frame clones only, minus some. The sample lists some 130,000 clones, about 81% occurring once. This CDR3 spans 16 amino acids. Per the germline V gene, CDR1 is SNHLY and CDR2 is FYNNEI. Between the trimmed V and J ends, which lost 3 bases and 0 bases, there was a span of 11 bases. The sample originates from a study of cytomegalovirus exposure and HLA in healthy donors. Study results and limitations: Many donors carried some public TCRs, although rarity characterized most TCR sequences. In a later analysis, around 18,000 TCR beta sequences were associated with HLA alleles at 0.05 false discovery rate. A further, later analysis showed that HLA-associated TCR beta chains (compared with equally common others) were more clonally expanded. Segments of the TCR beta V type were, in most cases, productive about 90% or about 30% of the time in an earlier analysis.

This TCR derives from a woman in her 50s in good health and CMV-seropositive. The chain joins TRBV2 to TRBJ2-2; D unresolved. The material sequenced was PBMCs. CDR3 coding DNA: TGTGCCAGCAGTGATTATGGGCGCGCGAACACCGGGGAGCTGTTTTTT. Translation gives CASSDYGRANTGELFF.